This entry describes one T cell receptor beta chain. Its antigen remains unknown. The repertoire was sequenced with immunoSEQ multiplex PCR; TCRdb's copy has only in-frame clones and lacks some. The sample holds roughly 150,000 clones, about 88% seen once. Germline CDR1 and CDR2: SGHNT and YENEEA. This CDR3 region has 14 residues. V dropped 5 bases and J dropped 3 bases, with 14 bases sitting between them. The data stem from a study of T cell responses to AZD1222 COVID-19 vaccine. Study outcomes and limitations: Spike-specific TCR depth and breadth grew after two AZD1222 doses. Of spike-specific TCRs, nearly half reportedly target regions left unmutated in variants. Repertoires were obtained solely post-peak T cell response.

The TCR comes from an adult who had recovered from COVID-19. This material consisted of peripheral blood, taken after recovery from COVID-19. The chain has TRBV11-3 and TRBJ2-7, with a weak D call TRBD2 (6 bases). The CDR3 DNA sequence: TGTGCCAGCAGCAGTAGTAGGGGAGGCTACGAGCAGTACTTC. Its protein product is CASSSSRGGYEQYF. The full variable domain, rest sourced from reference TRBV11-3 and TRBJ2-7, is EAGVVQSPRYKIIEKKQPVAFWCNPISGHNTLYWYLQNLGQGPELLIRYENEEAVDDSQLPKDRFSAERLKGVDSTLKIQPAELGDSAVYLCASSSSRGGYEQYFGPGTRLTVT.